This paragraph covers one TCR beta chain sequence. This sample was taken from a study of T cell changes during pregnancy in multiple sclerosis. Germline V CDR1 and CDR2: SNHLY, FYNNEI. This CDR3 comprises 17 residues. V shed 7 bases, J shed 6 bases, and the junction held 18 bases outside the gene matches. Measured with immunoSEQ multiplex PCR; TCRdb has only the in-frame clones, and not every one. The top ten hold about 5.5% of the sample, which has tens of thousands of clones, about 88% seen once. This receptor was taken from a female donor in good health, enrolled as a control in a pregnancy study. The sequenced sample was CD8+ T cells from peripheral blood mononuclear cells, obtained after pregnancy. The rearrangement uses TRBV2 and TRBJ2-1; 7 bases are shared with TRBD2. The DNA of the CDR3 is TGTGCCAGCACCACCGGGGGGACGGTCAGGATGGGCAATGAGCAGTTCTTC. Encoded protein: CASTTGGTVRMGNEQFF.